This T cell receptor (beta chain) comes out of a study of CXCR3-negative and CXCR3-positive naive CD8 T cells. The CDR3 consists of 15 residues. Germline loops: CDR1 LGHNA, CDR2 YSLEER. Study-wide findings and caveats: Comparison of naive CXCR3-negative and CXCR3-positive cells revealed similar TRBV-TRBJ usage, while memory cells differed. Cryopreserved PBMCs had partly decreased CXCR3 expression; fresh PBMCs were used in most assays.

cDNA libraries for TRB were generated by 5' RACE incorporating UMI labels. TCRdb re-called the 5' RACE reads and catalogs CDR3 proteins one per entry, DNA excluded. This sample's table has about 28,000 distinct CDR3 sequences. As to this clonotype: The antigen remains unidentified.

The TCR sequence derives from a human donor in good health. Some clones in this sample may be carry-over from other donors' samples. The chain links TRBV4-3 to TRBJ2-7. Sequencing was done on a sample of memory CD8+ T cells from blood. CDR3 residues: CASSQDLDSSYEQYF.